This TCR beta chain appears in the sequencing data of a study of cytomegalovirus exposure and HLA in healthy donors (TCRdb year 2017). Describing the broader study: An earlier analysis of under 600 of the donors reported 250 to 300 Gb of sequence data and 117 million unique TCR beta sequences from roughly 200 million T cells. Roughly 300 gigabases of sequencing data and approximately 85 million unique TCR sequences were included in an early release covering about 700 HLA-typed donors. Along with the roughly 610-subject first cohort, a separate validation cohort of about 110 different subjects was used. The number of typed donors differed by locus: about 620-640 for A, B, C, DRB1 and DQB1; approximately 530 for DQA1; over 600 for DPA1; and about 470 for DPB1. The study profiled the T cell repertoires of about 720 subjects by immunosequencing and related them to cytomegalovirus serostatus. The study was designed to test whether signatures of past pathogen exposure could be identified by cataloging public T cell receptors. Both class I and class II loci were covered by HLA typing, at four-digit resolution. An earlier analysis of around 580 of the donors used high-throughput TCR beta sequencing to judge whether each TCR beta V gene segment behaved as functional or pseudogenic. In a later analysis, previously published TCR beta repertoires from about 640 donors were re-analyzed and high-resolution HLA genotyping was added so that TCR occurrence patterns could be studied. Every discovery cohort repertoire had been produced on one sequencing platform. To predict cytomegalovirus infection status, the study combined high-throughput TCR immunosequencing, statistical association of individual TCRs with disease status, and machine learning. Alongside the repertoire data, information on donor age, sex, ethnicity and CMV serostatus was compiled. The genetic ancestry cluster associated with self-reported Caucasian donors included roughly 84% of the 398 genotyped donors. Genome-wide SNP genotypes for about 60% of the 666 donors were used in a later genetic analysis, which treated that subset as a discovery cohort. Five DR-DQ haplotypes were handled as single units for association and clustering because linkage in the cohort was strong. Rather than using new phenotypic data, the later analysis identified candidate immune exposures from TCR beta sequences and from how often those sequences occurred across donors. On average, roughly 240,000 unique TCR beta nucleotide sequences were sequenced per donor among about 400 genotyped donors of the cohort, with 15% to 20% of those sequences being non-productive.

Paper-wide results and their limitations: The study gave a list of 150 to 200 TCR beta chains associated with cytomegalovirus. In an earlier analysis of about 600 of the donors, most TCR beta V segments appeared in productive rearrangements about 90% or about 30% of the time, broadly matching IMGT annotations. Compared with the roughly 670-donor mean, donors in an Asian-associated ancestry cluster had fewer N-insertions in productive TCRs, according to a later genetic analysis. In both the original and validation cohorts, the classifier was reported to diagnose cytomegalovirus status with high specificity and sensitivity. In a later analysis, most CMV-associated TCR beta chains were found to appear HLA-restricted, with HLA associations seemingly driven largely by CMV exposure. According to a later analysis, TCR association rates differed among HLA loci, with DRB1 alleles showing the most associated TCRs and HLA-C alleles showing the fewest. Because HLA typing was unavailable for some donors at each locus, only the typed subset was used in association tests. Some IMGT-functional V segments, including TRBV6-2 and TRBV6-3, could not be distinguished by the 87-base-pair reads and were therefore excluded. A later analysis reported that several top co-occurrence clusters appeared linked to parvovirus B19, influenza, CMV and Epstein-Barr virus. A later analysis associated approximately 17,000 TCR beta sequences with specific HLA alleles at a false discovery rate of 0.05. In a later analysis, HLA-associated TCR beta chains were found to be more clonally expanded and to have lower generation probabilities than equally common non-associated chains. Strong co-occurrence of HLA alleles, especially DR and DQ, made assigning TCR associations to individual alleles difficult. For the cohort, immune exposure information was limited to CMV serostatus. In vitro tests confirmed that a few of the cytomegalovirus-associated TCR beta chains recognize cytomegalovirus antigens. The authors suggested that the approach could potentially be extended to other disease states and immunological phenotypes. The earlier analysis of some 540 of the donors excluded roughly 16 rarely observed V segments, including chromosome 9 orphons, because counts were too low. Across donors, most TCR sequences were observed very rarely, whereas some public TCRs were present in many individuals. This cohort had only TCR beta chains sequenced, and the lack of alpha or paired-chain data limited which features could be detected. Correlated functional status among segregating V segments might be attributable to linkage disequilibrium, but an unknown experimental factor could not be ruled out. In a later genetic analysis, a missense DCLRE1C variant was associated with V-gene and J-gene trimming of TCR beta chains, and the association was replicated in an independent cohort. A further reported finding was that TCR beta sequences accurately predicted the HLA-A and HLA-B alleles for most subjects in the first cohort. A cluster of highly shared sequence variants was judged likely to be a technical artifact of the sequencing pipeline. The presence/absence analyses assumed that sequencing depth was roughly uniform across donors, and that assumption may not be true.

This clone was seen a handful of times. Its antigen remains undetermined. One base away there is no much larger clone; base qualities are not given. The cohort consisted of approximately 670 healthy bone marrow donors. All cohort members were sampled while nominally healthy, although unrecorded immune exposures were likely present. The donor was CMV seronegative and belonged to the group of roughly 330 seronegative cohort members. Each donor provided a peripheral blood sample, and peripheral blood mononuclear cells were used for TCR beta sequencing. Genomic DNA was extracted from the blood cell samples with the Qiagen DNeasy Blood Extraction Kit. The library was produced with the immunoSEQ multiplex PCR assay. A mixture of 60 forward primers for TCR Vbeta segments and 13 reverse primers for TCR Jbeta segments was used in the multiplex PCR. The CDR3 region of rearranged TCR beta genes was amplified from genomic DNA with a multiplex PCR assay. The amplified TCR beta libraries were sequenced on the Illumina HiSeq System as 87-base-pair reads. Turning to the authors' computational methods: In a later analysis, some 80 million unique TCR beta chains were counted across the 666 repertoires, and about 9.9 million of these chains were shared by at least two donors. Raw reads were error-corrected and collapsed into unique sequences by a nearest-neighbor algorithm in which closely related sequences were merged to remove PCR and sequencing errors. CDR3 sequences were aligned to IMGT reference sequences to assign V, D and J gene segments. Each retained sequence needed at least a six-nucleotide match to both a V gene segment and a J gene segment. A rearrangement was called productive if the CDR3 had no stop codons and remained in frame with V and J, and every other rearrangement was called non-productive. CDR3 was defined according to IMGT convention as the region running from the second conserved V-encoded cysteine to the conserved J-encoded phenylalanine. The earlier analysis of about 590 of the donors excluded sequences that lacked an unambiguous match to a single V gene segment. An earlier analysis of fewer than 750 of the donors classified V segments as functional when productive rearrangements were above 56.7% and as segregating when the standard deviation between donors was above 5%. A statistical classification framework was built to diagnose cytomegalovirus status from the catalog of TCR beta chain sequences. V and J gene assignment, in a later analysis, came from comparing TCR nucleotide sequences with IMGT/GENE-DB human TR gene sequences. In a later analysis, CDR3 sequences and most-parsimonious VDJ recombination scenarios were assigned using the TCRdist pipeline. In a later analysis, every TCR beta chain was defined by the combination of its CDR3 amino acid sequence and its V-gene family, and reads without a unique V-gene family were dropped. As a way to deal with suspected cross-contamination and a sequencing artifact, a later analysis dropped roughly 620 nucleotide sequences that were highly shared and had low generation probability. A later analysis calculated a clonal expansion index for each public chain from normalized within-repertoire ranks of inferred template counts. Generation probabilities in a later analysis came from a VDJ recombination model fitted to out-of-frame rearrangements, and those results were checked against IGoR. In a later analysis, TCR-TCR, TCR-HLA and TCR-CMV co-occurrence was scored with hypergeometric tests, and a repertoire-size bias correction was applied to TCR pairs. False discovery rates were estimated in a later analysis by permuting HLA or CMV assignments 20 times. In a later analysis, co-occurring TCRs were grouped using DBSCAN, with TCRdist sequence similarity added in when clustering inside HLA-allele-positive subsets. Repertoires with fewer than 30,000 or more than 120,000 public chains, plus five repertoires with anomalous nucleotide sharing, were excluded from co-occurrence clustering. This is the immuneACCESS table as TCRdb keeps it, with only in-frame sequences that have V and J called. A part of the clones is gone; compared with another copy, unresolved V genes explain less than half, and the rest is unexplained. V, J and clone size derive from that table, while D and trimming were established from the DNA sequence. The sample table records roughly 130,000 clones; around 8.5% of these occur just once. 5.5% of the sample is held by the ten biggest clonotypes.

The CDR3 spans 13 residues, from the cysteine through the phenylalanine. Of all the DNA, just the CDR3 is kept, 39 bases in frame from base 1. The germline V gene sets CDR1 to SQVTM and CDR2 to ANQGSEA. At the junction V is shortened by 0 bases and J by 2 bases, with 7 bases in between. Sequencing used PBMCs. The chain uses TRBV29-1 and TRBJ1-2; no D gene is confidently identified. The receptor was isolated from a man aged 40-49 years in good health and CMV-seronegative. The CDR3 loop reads CSVEEFTNYGYTF. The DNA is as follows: TGCAGCGTTGAAGAGTTCACAAACTATGGCTACACCTTC.